A selection of T cell receptor beta chains follows, all from one sample in a study of T cells in Graves' hyperthyroidism and ophthalmopathy. TCRdb recomputed calls from the multiplex PCR reads with MiXCR, one row per CDR3 protein. Among some 550,000 distinct CDR3 sequences listed, more than 15% were seen once. Input material: blood. The source of these receptors is a woman between 35 and 50 years old with Graves' ophthalmopathy. CDR3s include the opening cysteine and the closing phenylalanine or tryptophan. Each record gives: D gene, J gene, clone size, V gene, CDR3 length, CDR3 protein, CDR3 DNA. The D gene is left open where the match is weak. Part of the rows lack a size; the others show once, few, many or a class for expanded clones.

>TRBD2|TRBJ2-2|few|TRBV6-2/TRBV6-3|16
CASSYSPAGGPGELFF
TGTGCCAGCAGTTACTCCCCAGCGGGAGGCCCCGGGGAGCTGTTTTTT
>TRBD1|TRBJ1-1|few|TRBV10-3|16
CAIRDREGVWDTEAFF
TGTGCCATCAGGGACAGGGAAGGAGTGTGGGACACTGAAGCTTTCTTT
>TRBD1|TRBJ2-5|-|TRBV11-2|14
CASRHRQGAETQYF
TGTGCCAGCAGGCACCGACAGGGGGCTGAGACCCAGTACTTC
>-|TRBJ2-3|many|TRBV7-8|16
CASSLGRFRNADTQYF
TGTGCCAGCAGCTTAGGAAGGTTTAGGAATGCAGATACGCAGTATTTT
>-|TRBJ2-2|-|TRBV5-1|14
CASNAGQGTGELFF
TGCGCCAGCAACGCGGGGCAGGGGACCGGGGAGCTGTTTTTT
>TRBD1|TRBJ1-5|-|TRBV6-2/TRBV6-3|17
CVSSRSGTGGRDQPQHF
TGTGTCAGCAGTAGGTCCGGGACAGGGGGTAGAGATCAGCCCCAGCATTTT
>TRBD1|TRBJ2-7|many|TRBV5-1|15
CASRLRGQGAHEQYF
TGCGCCAGCAGGTTGAGGGGACAGGGGGCCCACGAGCAGTACTTC
>-|TRBJ2-1|few|TRBV15|14
CATSETRLYNEQFF
TGTGCCACCAGCGAGACCAGACTCTACAATGAGCAGTTCTTC
>TRBD2|TRBJ2-3|-|TRBV6-5|16
CASSYSGGRGTDTQYF
TGTGCCAGCAGTTACTCGGGCGGGAGGGGCACAGATACGCAGTATTTT
>TRBD1|TRBJ2-1|few|TRBV11-2|14
CASSFRDSGNEQFF
TGTGCCAGCAGCTTCCGGGACAGCGGCAATGAGCAGTTCTTC
>-|TRBJ1-4|-|TRBV5-1|15
CASSPYPTAVEKLFF
TGCGCCAGCAGCCCGTACCCGACAGCGGTTGAAAAACTGTTTTTT
>TRBD2|TRBJ2-3|many|TRBV7-8|15
CASSFRLANTDTQYF
TGTGCCAGCAGCTTTCGACTAGCGAATACAGATACGCAGTATTTT
>-|TRBJ2-1|many|TRBV5-1|13
CASSLDKSDEQFF
TGCGCCAGCAGCTTGGATAAGAGCGATGAGCAGTTCTTC
>TRBD1|TRBJ2-7|many|TRBV30|13
CAWNPGQGVEQYF
TGTGCCTGGAATCCGGGACAGGGGGTTGAGCAGTACTTC
>TRBD2|TRBJ2-3|many|TRBV28|15
CASSGRTSWSDTQYF
TGTGCCAGCAGTGGCCGGACTAGCTGGTCAGATACGCAGTATTTT
>-|TRBJ2-5|few|TRBV5-1|15
CASSLDGTSRETQYF
TGCGCCAGCAGCTTGGATGGGACGAGCAGAGAGACCCAGTACTTC
>TRBD2|TRBJ2-6|few|TRBV20-1|18
CSALPGGQGRSGANVLTF
TGCAGTGCATTGCCGGGAGGGCAGGGAAGATCTGGGGCCAACGTCCTGACTTTC
>-|TRBJ2-3|many|TRBV2|15
CASSEDIASTDTQYF
TGTGCCAGCAGTGAAGACATCGCTAGCACAGATACGCAGTATTTT
>-|TRBJ2-5|many|TRBV20-1|17
CSATGGGGRRVQETQYF
TGCAGTGCCACGGGGGGTGGGGGGCGAAGGGTACAAGAGACCCAGTACTTC
>TRBD2|TRBJ2-5|many|TRBV20-1|18
CSAREGLAGGPKQETQYF
TGCAGTGCTAGGGAGGGACTAGCGGGAGGGCCGAAACAAGAGACCCAGTACTTC
>-|TRBJ2-1|-|TRBV24-1|14
CATSDPASTSEQFF
TGTGCCACCAGTGACCCGGCCTCTACAAGTGAGCAGTTCTTC
>-|TRBJ1-1|few|TRBV5-5|16
CASSLGYRAGNTEAFF
TGTGCCAGCAGCTTGGGCTACAGGGCTGGGAACACTGAAGCTTTCTTT
>-|TRBJ1-1|-|TRBV4-1|14
CASSQLGLNTEAFF
TGCGCCAGCAGCCAACTAGGCCTGAACACTGAAGCTTTCTTT
>TRBD2|TRBJ2-3|many|TRBV7-3|19
CASSPDGVTGLAGTDTQYF
TGTGCCAGCAGCCCAGACGGAGTGACTGGACTAGCGGGCACAGATACGCAGTATTTT
>-|TRBJ1-5|many|TRBV30|13
CAWSVMDNQPQHF
TGTGCCTGGAGTGTGATGGATAATCAGCCCCAGCATTTT
>-|TRBJ2-1|few|TRBV7-9|13
CASSLRLPNEQFF
TGTGCCAGCAGCTTAAGGCTTCCCAATGAGCAGTTCTTC
>-|TRBJ2-3|-|TRBV5-1|15
CASSLEDGGTDTQYF
TGCGCCAGCAGCTTGGAGGACGGCGGCACAGATACGCAGTATTTT
>TRBD2|TRBJ2-2|-|TRBV29-1|15
CSVAGQAGGTGELFF
TGCAGCGTCGCCGGACAGGCGGGGGGGACCGGGGAGCTGTTTTTT
>-|TRBJ1-4|many|TRBV12-3/TRBV12-4|15
CASSYGGRPSEKLFF
TGTGCCAGCAGTTATGGGGGCCGGCCCTCTGAAAAACTGTTTTTT
>-|TRBJ1-1|few|TRBV6-1|15
CASSEGGPPNTEAFF
TGTGCCAGCAGTGAAGGCGGCCCCCCAAACACTGAAGCTTTCTTT
>-|TRBJ2-3|many|TRBV12-3/TRBV12-4|14
CASSYLDSTDTQYF
TGTGCCAGCAGTTATCTCGACAGCACAGATACGCAGTATTTT